These T cell receptor beta chains were read from a single sample in a study of T cell responses to AZD1222 COVID-19 vaccine. Some clones are missing from TCRdb's copy, which holds only in-frame ones; the method was immunoSEQ multiplex PCR. The sample has 100,000 to 150,000 clones, approximately 85% seen once; the top ten hold less than 8%. Sequencing was performed on peripheral blood, taken on day 0 of AZD1222 vaccination. Receptors were obtained from an adult in good health. The CDR3 runs from the conserved cysteine through the conserved F or W. Each record gives: clone size, V gene, J gene, D gene, CDR3 protein, CDR3 DNA. D genes are given only for firm matches. Some rows mark clone size as missing; the rest say once, few, many or name a class of expanded clone.

-	TRBV6-5	TRBJ1-1	TRBD1	CASRPQGDYDEAFF	TGTGCCAGCAGGCCACAGGGGGATTACGACGAAGCTTTCTTT
-	TRBV27	TRBJ2-1	TRBD2	CASYKPSGGRHNEQFF	TGTGCCAGCTACAAACCTAGCGGGGGACGCCACAATGAGCAGTTCTTC
-	TRBV7-9	TRBJ1-2	TRBD1	CASSGQGYGYTF	TGTGCCAGCAGCGGACAGGGCTATGGCTACACCTTC
-	TRBV3-1/TRBV3-2	TRBJ2-3	-	CASSPLAFPDTQYF	TGTGCCAGCAGCCCCCTAGCATTCCCAGATACGCAGTATTTT
many	TRBV6-1	TRBJ1-2	-	CASSEIDSHMRGYTF	TGTGCCAGCAGTGAAATTGACAGTCACATGAGGGGCTACACCTTC
-	TRBV29-1	TRBJ2-1	-	CSVEGVRTEQFF	TGCAGCGTTGAAGGGGTAAGGACAGAGCAGTTCTTC
-	TRBV19	TRBJ2-6	TRBD2	CAIGGGSGANVLTF	TGTGCCATCGGGGGGGGTTCTGGGGCCAACGTCCTGACTTTC
once	TRBV5-6	TRBJ2-7	TRBD1	CASSLGTGVSSEQYF	TGTGCCAGCAGCTTGGGGACAGGGGTGTCATCCGAGCAGTACTTC
-	TRBV6-5	TRBJ2-5	-	CASIYRESPWETQYF	TGTGCCAGCATTTACAGGGAATCCCCGTGGGAGACCCAGTACTTC
once	TRBV14	TRBJ1-4	-	CASSQDLRGGGEKLFF	TGTGCCAGCAGCCAAGATCTGCGGGGCGGCGGTGAAAAACTGTTTTTT
-	TRBV5-8	TRBJ1-4	-	CASSLAPGPLEKLFF	TGTGCCAGCAGCTTGGCTCCGGGACCCCTTGAAAAACTGTTTTTT
few	TRBV5-4	TRBJ1-1	-	CASSVGTVGTEAFF	TGTGCCAGCAGCGTTGGGACCGTCGGGACTGAAGCTTTCTTT
-	TRBV27	TRBJ2-7	-	CASSLAPQGFREQYF	TGTGCCAGCAGTTTAGCCCCCCAGGGGTTCCGCGAGCAGTACTTC
-	TRBV5-4	TRBJ2-7	-	CASSYFTEWGSYEQYF	TGTGCCAGCAGCTATTTTACAGAGTGGGGCTCCTACGAGCAGTACTTC
-	TRBV19	TRBJ2-1	-	CASSSGEQFF	TGTGCCAGTAGTAGCGGAGAGCAGTTCTTC
once	TRBV27	TRBJ1-1	-	CASSLGSRAEAFF	TGTGCCAGCAGCCTAGGGAGTAGGGCTGAAGCTTTCTTT
-	TRBV6-5	TRBJ2-7	TRBD1	CAGQDRGPYEQYF	TGTGCCGGACAAGACAGGGGTCCCTACGAGCAGTACTTC
-	TRBV6-6	TRBJ2-2	TRBD2	CASRPGERGETGELFF	TGTGCCAGCAGGCCCGGGGAGCGGGGAGAGACCGGGGAGCTGTTTTTT
-	TRBV14	TRBJ1-2	-	CASSPSGPYGYTF	TGTGCCAGCAGCCCCTCCGGCCCCTATGGCTACACCTTC
-	TRBV5-1	TRBJ1-2	-	CASSLEGSYGYTF	TGCGCCAGCAGCTTGGAAGGGTCCTATGGCTACACCTTC
-	TRBV6-6	TRBJ2-1	-	CASSQTHGEQFF	TGTGCCAGCAGTCAGACCCACGGGGAGCAGTTCTTC
few	TRBV6-1	TRBJ1-5	-	CASSEGGSPGPFISNQPQHF	TGTGCCAGCAGTGAAGGGGGTTCCCCGGGACCTTTTATAAGCAATCAGCCCCAGCATTTT
once	TRBV4-3	TRBJ2-5	TRBD2	CASSQVYGGATETQYF	TGCGCCAGCAGCCAAGTTTACGGGGGGGCCACGGAGACCCAGTACTTC
-	TRBV5-4	TRBJ1-2	-	CASSSTQVGGYTF	TGTGCCAGCAGCTCTACTCAGGTCGGAGGCTACACCTTC
-	TRBV3-1/TRBV3-2	TRBJ2-3	TRBD2	CASSQSLGEGDTQYF	TGTGCCAGCAGCCAGTCACTAGGGGAGGGAGATACGCAGTATTTT
once	TRBV7-2	TRBJ2-7	-	CASSPVRGAYEQYF	TGTGCCAGCAGCCCGGTCAGGGGTGCCTACGAGCAGTACTTC
-	TRBV11-2	TRBJ1-1	-	CASSPNTEAFF	TGTGCCAGCAGCCCTAACACTGAAGCTTTCTTT
-	TRBV19	TRBJ1-3	-	CASMRELSGNTIYF	TGTGCCAGTATGAGGGAGCTCTCTGGAAACACCATATATTTT
-	TRBV6-5	TRBJ2-1	-	CASCPRLSYNEQFF	TGTGCCAGCTGCCCCCGACTCAGTTACAATGAGCAGTTCTTC
-	TRBV18	TRBJ2-7	-	CASSPTGGASYEQYF	TGTGCCAGCTCTCCTACAGGAGGGGCTTCCTACGAGCAGTACTTC
few	TRBV4-3	TRBJ1-6	TRBD1	CASSQTGTALISPLHF	TGCGCCAGCAGCCAGACCGGGACAGCTTTAATTTCACCCCTCCACTTT
-	TRBV5-1	TRBJ1-5	-	CASSLGSGGPNQPQHF	TGCGCCAGCAGCTTGGGCTCGGGGGGGCCCAATCAGCCCCAGCATTTT
-	TRBV2	TRBJ2-1	TRBD2	CASSEATGVTSGRNNEQFF	TGTGCCAGCAGTGAAGCGACAGGAGTAACTAGCGGGAGAAACAATGAGCAGTTCTTC
-	TRBV7-6	TRBJ2-3	TRBD2	CASSSSGSGTSMYF	TGTGCCAGCAGCTCCAGCGGTAGCGGGACTAGCATGTATTTT
-	TRBV27	TRBJ2-3	-	CARSGVTTRGDTQYF	TGTGCCAGGTCGGGGGTTACCACTAGGGGAGATACGCAGTATTTT
-	TRBV13	TRBJ1-1	TRBD1	CASSGDRDGNTEAFF	TGTGCCAGCAGCGGCGACAGGGATGGGAACACTGAAGCTTTCTTT
many	TRBV6-5	TRBJ2-7	TRBD1	CASNPDRSYEQYF	TGTGCCAGCAACCCGGACAGGTCTTACGAGCAGTACTTC
-	TRBV12-3/TRBV12-4	TRBJ2-3	-	CASRSRDTQYF	TGTGCCAGCAGGTCGAGGGATACGCAGTATTTT
-	TRBV2	TRBJ1-2	-	CASIVVDLYPRGYTF	TGTGCCAGCATCGTGGTGGATCTGTATCCTCGGGGCTACACCTTC
-	TRBV27	TRBJ1-4	-	CASSQKGGPYLEKLFF	TGTGCCAGCAGCCAAAAGGGCGGGCCTTACCTTGAAAAACTGTTTTTT
once	TRBV5-1	TRBJ2-1	-	CASALGPSSYNEQFF	TGCGCCAGCGCCTTAGGCCCGAGCTCCTACAATGAGCAGTTCTTC
-	TRBV27	TRBJ1-6	-	CASRAPGFHNSPLHF	TGTGCCAGCAGAGCCCCAGGGTTCCATAATTCACCCCTCCACTTT
-	TRBV3-1/TRBV3-2	TRBJ1-2	-	CASSQDRVSGYTF	TGTGCCAGCAGCCAAGATCGTGTGTCTGGCTACACCTTC
-	TRBV18	TRBJ2-5	-	CASSPSQETQYF	TGTGCCAGCTCACCCTCCCAAGAGACCCAGTACTTC
-	TRBV6-6	TRBJ2-2	TRBD1	CASSPQQGMGNTGELFF	TGTGCCAGCAGTCCTCAACAGGGGATGGGGAACACCGGGGAGCTGTTTTTT
-	TRBV7-2	TRBJ2-2	TRBD1	CASSLGTGWTGELFF	TGTGCCAGCAGCTTGGGGACAGGGTGGACCGGGGAGCTGTTTTTT
-	TRBV2	TRBJ2-2	-	CASTVGRSMLTGELFF	TGTGCCAGCACAGTCGGCCGATCGATGTTGACCGGGGAGCTGTTTTTT
-	TRBV7-9	TRBJ1-5	TRBD1	CASSSTGGNQPQHF	TGTGCCAGCAGCTCGACAGGGGGGAATCAGCCCCAGCATTTT
-	TRBV5-1	TRBJ1-1	TRBD1	CASSLSPGQGAGEAFF	TGCGCCAGCAGCTTGTCCCCGGGACAGGGGGCAGGAGAAGCTTTCTTT
-	TRBV2	TRBJ1-5	-	CASSEEGDQPQHF	TGTGCCAGCAGTGAAGAGGGTGATCAGCCCCAGCATTTT
-	TRBV3-1/TRBV3-2	TRBJ1-2	-	CASSRGKNYGYTF	TGTGCCAGCTCCCGGGGGAAAAACTATGGCTACACCTTC
-	TRBV2	TRBJ2-2	TRBD1	CASSKRDRGTGELFF	TGTGCCAGCAGCAAAAGGGACAGGGGGACCGGGGAGCTGTTTTTT
-	TRBV5-8	TRBJ1-6	-	CASSPGAGSYNSPLHF	TGTGCCAGCAGCCCGGGGGCGGGTTCATATAATTCACCCCTCCACTTT
-	TRBV11-1	TRBJ2-3	-	CASSFYRSTDTQYF	TGTGCCAGCAGCTTTTACAGGAGCACAGATACGCAGTATTTT
-	TRBV28	TRBJ2-7	TRBD1	CASSFMTGIYEQYF	TGTGCCAGCAGTTTCATGACAGGGATATACGAGCAGTACTTC
-	TRBV5-5	TRBJ1-1	-	CASGEWNTEAFF	TGTGCCAGCGGGGAGTGGAACACTGAAGCTTTCTTT
once	TRBV3-1/TRBV3-2	TRBJ1-1	-	CASSQVERSGAFF	TGTGCCAGCAGCCAAGTGGAGCGTAGTGGTGCTTTCTTT
-	TRBV7-3	TRBJ1-3	TRBD1	CASSSQGQSGNTIYF	TGTGCCAGCAGCTCGCAGGGACAGTCTGGAAACACCATATATTTT
once	TRBV4-1	TRBJ2-7	TRBD2	CASSPRTSGGTYEQYF	TGCGCCAGCAGCCCCCGGACTAGCGGGGGTACCTACGAGCAGTACTTC